The source of this T cell receptor (beta chain) is a study of blood T cell repertoires in COVID-19. About the study: Two negative PCRs, clearance, or symptom resolution were required of recovered Cohort 3 donors.

Authors' analysis steps: Reference gene primers were amplified, and this amplification served to estimate nucleated cell counts. Assay: immunoSEQ multiplex PCR; the TCRdb copy retains only in-frame clones and omits some. Clone size and V and J calls were adopted from that table, with D and trimming inferred from the DNA. This table has around 200,000 clones, about nine tenths appearing once. The CDR3 contains 13 residues. The V gene lost 3 bases and the J gene lost 2 bases, with 8 bases spanning the gap. CDR1 and CDR2 (germline): MDHEN, SYDVKM. Researchers sorted participants into cohorts using their self-reported clinical history.

The V call is TRBV28, the J call TRBJ2-7; D perhaps matches TRBD1 (6 bases). The TCR originated in a woman aged 45 to 65 in a cohort exposed to, infected with or recovered from COVID-19 (not recorded which). The sequenced sample was PBMCs or T cells enriched from blood (not recorded which). The CDR3: CASSLAGAYEQYF. The CDR3 DNA reads as TGTGCCAGCAGTTTGGCAGGGGCCTACGAGCAGTACTTC. Full variable domain (remainder filled in from reference TRBV28 and TRBJ2-7): DVKVTQSSRYLVKRTGEKVFLECVQDMDHENMFWYRQDPGLGLRLIYFSYDVKMKEKGDIPEGYSVSREKKERFSLILESASTNQTSMYLCASSLAGAYEQYFGPGTRLTVT.